This T cell receptor beta chain was found in a study of blood T cell repertoires in COVID-19. Generated by immunoSEQ multiplex PCR, the TCRdb table keeps only in-frame clones and is missing some. The sample includes just over 650,000 clones, about 87% of them seen just once. The length of the CDR3 is 16 residues. CDR1 is LGHNA, CDR2 YSLEER, per germline. The germline V and J ends were trimmed by 0 bases and 8 bases, with 20 bases remaining between them. Source material: peripheral blood. The chain combines TRBV4-3 with TRBJ2-7, with D possibly matching TRBD2 (5 bases). The source of this sequence is a woman under 30 with acute or convalescent COVID-19. The CDR3: CASSQDPLASGMKQYF. The CDR3 DNA sequence: TGCGCCAGCAGCCAAGATCCGCTTGCGTCGGGGATGAAGCAGTACTTC.